Included here is one T cell receptor (beta chain) sequence, with context. The antigen it binds to is not known. No base quality values were provided; no much bigger clone lies one nucleotide off. The data were taken from a study of blood T cell repertoires in COVID-19 (TCRdb year 2020). Looking at the study overall: Samples from collaborators originated in the United States, Italy and Spain and spanned both the acute and convalescent phases of COVID-19. The material from the prospective study consisted of cDNA or gDNA derived from T cells, B-cell-depleted T cells, or PBMCs. The dataset comprised deeply sampled blood TCRbeta repertoires from subjects exposed to, actively infected with, or recovered from COVID-19. The repertoires were released in a freely available public database intended as a resource for research on the immune response to SARS-CoV-2. The samples were drawn from the first 160 participants of the ongoing ImmuneRACE study and from roughly 1,300 subjects provided by 6 global collaborators. Nearly every sample came with metadata listing a de-identified subject ID, COVID-19 status, age in years and sex. Where HLA class I and class II types were available, the types were taken from metadata supplied by the sample provider, not from assay-based typing. What the work shows at the level of the full study, not this receptor alone: The quantity of clinical and demographic metadata differed by source and by participant and was supplied without curation.

Including the terminal cysteine and phenylalanine, the CDR3 comprises 16 residues. The CDR3 DNA has 48 bases and is translated from base 1. In the germline V gene, CDR1 corresponds to MNHNS and CDR2 to SASEGT. V and J are trimmed by 1 base and 10 bases, and the gene matches miss 9 bases of the junction. In Seattle, one collaborating source enrolled patients while the infection was active and tracked those patients longitudinally over the course of disease. The collaborating institutions used their own protocols to collect whole blood in K2EDTA tubes. For TCRbeta analysis, collaborators shipped samples in one of three forms: frozen whole blood, isolated PBMCs, or DNA extracted from either of those sample types. TCRbeta CDR3 regions were amplified from genomic DNA by means of the immunoSEQ Assay, a bias-controlled multiplex PCR. In the authors' own workflow: Within the assay, amplification of reference gene primers was used to estimate how many nucleated cells each sample contained. Sequence reads were collapsed and filtered to measure the absolute abundance of every unique TCRbeta CDR3 rearrangement. For each sample, productive Simpson clonality was calculated as the square root of Simpson's diversity index over productive rearrangements. Here the immuneACCESS table is served through TCRdb, limited to in-frame sequences with V and J called. Missing clones are a known gap in these copies; in checked studies unresolved V genes cover under half, and the rest lacks a known reason. From that table come the V and J calls and clone size; the DNA was used to work out D and trimming. In this sample the table shows approximately 99,000 clones, around 88% of which occur a single time. The ten largest account for just over 2% of the sample.

This chain joins TRBV6-1 to TRBJ1-6, and 8 junction bases match TRBD1. Material: peripheral blood. This TCR was sampled from a man aged 45-65 years with COVID-19, enrolled during active disease. The CDR3: CASSEDITGGQSPLHF. The DNA is TGTGCCAGCAGTGAAGATATAACAGGGGGACAGTCACCCCTCCACTTT.